These 24 T cell receptor beta chains were sequenced from one sample in a study of PD-L1 blockade in urothelial cancer. Time point noted: pretreatment peripheral blood. Produced via immunoSEQ multiplex PCR; TCRdb's table is partial and in-frame only. This sample has 85,000 to 95,000 clones, with 90% found just once. Sequenced here: PBMCs, sampled around atezolizumab (anti-PD-L1) treatment. The receptor source for this set is a man aged 55 to 69 with urothelial cancer.

The chain uses TRBV2 and TRBJ2-2, with 10 bases that match TRBD1. The CDR3 covers 12 residues. The ends lost 8 bases at V and 15 bases at J; junction bases unmatched: 9. Germline V gives CDR1 SNHLY, CDR2 FYNNEI. In DNA, the CDR3 is TGTGCCAGCCGCCGGGACAGGGGTTTGGTGTTTTTT. Protein sequence: CASRRDRGLVFF.

The chain links TRBV7-9 to TRBJ1-3; a weak D match, TRBD1 (6 bases). Trimming shortened V by 7 bases and J by 0 bases, and 13 bases separated the two germline ends. CDR1 SEHNR and CDR2 FQNEAQ come from the germline V gene (reference sequence). This CDR3 is 15 amino acids long. The CDR3 region is CASNSGQSSGNTIYF. For the CDR3, the DNA is TGTGCCAGCAACTCCGGACAGAGCTCTGGAAACACCATATATTTT. Based on the CDR3 plus reference TRBV7-9 and TRBJ1-3, the full variable domain is DTGVSQNPRHKITKRGQNVTFRCDPISEHNRLYWYRQTLGQGPEFLTYFQNEAQLEKSRLLSDRFSAERPKGSFSTLEIQRTEQGDSAMYLCASNSGQSSGNTIYFGEGSWLTVV.

V gene TRBV23-1 combines with J gene TRBJ2-7, with 10 positions matching TRBD2. TRBV23-1 belongs to the ORF category, with a function that is uncertain. Trimming removed 7 bases from V and 7 bases from J; junction bases left unmatched: 13. The CDR3 loop spans 15 amino acids. For the CDR3, the DNA is TGCGCCAGCACCTCGTTTAGCGGGAGGCCGGTAGAGCAGTACTTC. This translates into CASTSFSGRPVEQYF.

The gene calls are TRBV10-3 and TRBJ1-3, with TRBD1 matching over 9 bases. This CDR3 region has 16 residues. With 6 bases clipped from V and 4 bases from J, the junction kept 10 bases outside the gene matches. Per germline, CDR1 ENHRY and CDR2 SYGVKD. The CDR3 loop is CAISSPGQGWGNTIYF. The CDR3 DNA is TGTGCCATCAGCTCTCCGGGACAGGGTTGGGGAAACACCATATATTTT.

This rearrangement joins TRBV10-3 to TRBJ1-1; TRBD1 matches at 7 bases. This CDR3 contains 13 residues. J lost 2 bases, V lost 6 bases, and 3 bases had no gene match. Per germline, CDR1 ENHRY and CDR2 SYGVKD. The CDR3: CAIRDRRNTEAFF. The CDR3 DNA reads TGTGCCATCAGGGACAGGCGTAACACTGAAGCTTTCTTT.

This chain connects TRBV23-1 to TRBJ2-3; TRBD2 aligns across 11 bases. TRBV23-1 has ORF status, its function being uncertain. This CDR3 contains 15 residues. The J segment lost 10 bases and the V segment lost 4 bases, leaving 10 bases of the junction unmatched. The CDR3 DNA sequence: TGCGCCAGCAGTCGAGGGAGACTAGCGGGGCGTTCGCAGTATTTT. Translation: CASSRGRLAGRSQYF.

The chain couples TRBV28 to TRBJ2-4, with 9 bases that match TRBD1. The junction had 6 bases not matched to a gene; V was cut back by 6 bases and J by 9 bases. The V gene's germline CDR1 is MDHEN and CDR2 SYDVKM. The CDR3 runs to 13 residues. The CDR3: CASRSPQGAIQYF. CDR3 nucleotide sequence: TGTGCCAGCAGATCTCCACAGGGGGCCATTCAGTACTTC.

This clone was seen once. CDR3 protein: CASSEALRLSAFF. DNA for the CDR3: TGTGCCAGCAGTGAAGCTTTGAGACTGAGTGCTTTCTTT. The chain combines TRBV6-1 with TRBJ1-1; no reliable D call. From germline, CDR1 is MNHNS and CDR2 SASEGT. V was cut by 0 bases and J by 11 bases, with 13 bases left in between. CDR3 length: 13 amino acids.

The chain recombines TRBV7-9 with TRBJ2-7; D might be TRBD2 (7 bases). Germline CDR1 SEHNR, CDR2 FQNEAQ (reference sequence). V lost 5 bases to trimming and J lost 0 bases, with 20 bases between them. CDR3 length: 17 residues. The CDR3 DNA follows: TGTGCCAGCAGCCGTAGAGGGGGGGCCTCTCGCTCCTACGAGCAGTACTTC. Its translation: CASSRRGGASRSYEQYF.

The rearrangement uses TRBV15 and TRBJ2-7; TRBD1 matches at 8 bases. J lost 2 bases, V lost 6 bases, and 6 bases had no gene match. Germline V gene lookup returns CDR1 LNHNV and CDR2 YYDKDF (reference sequence). CDR3 length equals 14 residues. In nucleotides, the CDR3 is TGTGCCACCAGTTCAGACAGGGGCGCCTACGAGCAGTACTTC. This codes for CATSSDRGAYEQYF.

This chain connects TRBV10-1 to TRBJ1-1, with unresolved D. In germline, CDR1 is WNHNN, CDR2 SYGVQD (reference sequence). V was pared by 3 bases and J by 0 bases, with 14 bases between. The CDR3 contains 16 residues. The CDR3: CASSDLGRNMNTEAFF. Here the CDR3 DNA reads TGCGCCAGCAGTGATCTAGGGAGGAATATGAACACTGAAGCTTTCTTT.

The chain is built from TRBV11-2 and TRBJ2-6; D call uncertain. The CDR3 covers 14 residues. Germline CDR1 reads SGHAT; CDR2 reads FQNNGV. Trimming took off 2 bases at V and 3 bases at J, with 5 bases between the two ends. This CDR3 reads CASSLQVGANVLTF. The CDR3, as DNA: TGTGCCAGCAGCTTACAGGTTGGGGCCAACGTCCTGACTTTC.

The DNA for the CDR3 is TGCGCCAGCAGCCTTATAGCCTCGCCGAACACCGGGGAGCTGTTTTTT. Its protein is CASSLIASPNTGELFF. This chain links TRBV4-3 with TRBJ2-2; D gene unclear. Trimming left V 4 bases short and J 0 bases short, with 12 bases between. In germline, CDR1 is LGHNA, CDR2 YSLEER. The CDR3 sequence is 16 residues long.

Concerning this clone itself: Other DNA sequences from this sample encode an identical CDR3 as well. J is TRBJ1-1 and V is TRBV5-1; D unclear. This CDR3 has 13 amino acids. V lost 0 bases and J 1 base, leaving 4 bases between the germline ends. Germline V gene lookup returns CDR1 SGHRS and CDR2 YFSETQ. The CDR3 loop reads CASSLAGNTEAFF. CDR3 bases: TGCGCCAGCAGCTTGGCGGGGAACACTGAAGCTTTCTTT.

This chain links TRBV27 with TRBJ2-7; 10 bases map to TRBD1. Per germline, CDR1 MNHEY and CDR2 SMNVEV (reference sequence). The ends lost 3 bases at V and 6 bases at J; junction bases unmatched: 11. This CDR3 has 16 residues. As DNA, the CDR3 is TGTGCCAGCAGTTTTAACCCCGGGACAGGGGTCCGCGAGCAGTACTTC. It specifies CASSFNPGTGVREQYF.

This clone appeared a single time. J is TRBJ2-2 and V is TRBV30; D is uncertain. From germline, CDR1 is GTSNPN and CDR2 SVGIG (reference sequence). The germline V and J ends were trimmed by 3 bases and 4 bases, with 9 bases remaining between them. CDR3 size: 13 residues. The CDR3, as DNA: TGTGCCTGGAGGCGGCGTAGCACCGGGGAGCTGTTTTTT. Translated, it gives CAWRRRSTGELFF.

CDR3 residues: CAISGTSGAYEQYF. As DNA, the CDR3 is TGTGCCATCAGTGGGACTAGCGGGGCCTACGAGCAGTACTTC. The gene calls are TRBV10-3 and TRBJ2-7; TRBD2 aligns across 12 bases. V trimming: 4 bases; J trimming: 2 bases; junction bases outside the gene matches: 0. The length of the CDR3 is 14 residues. The germline CDR1 and CDR2 sequences are ENHRY and SYGVKD.

The chain links TRBV19 to TRBJ2-2; possible D gene TRBD1, 6 bases. The V end lost 3 bases, the J end lost 5 bases, and 10 bases lay between the germline ends. The CDR3 has 14 residues. Germline values: CDR1 LNHDA, CDR2 SQIVND (reference sequence). The CDR3 region has the DNA TGTGCCAGTAGTATCGGACAGAAGACCGGGGAGCTGTTTTTT. This gives the protein CASSIGQKTGELFF.

The V call is TRBV29-1, the J call TRBJ2-2; D is possibly TRBD2 (5 bases). Germline V gene sequence: CDR1 SQVTM, CDR2 ANQGSEA. The CDR3 spans 13 residues. Trimming shortened V by 4 bases and J by 5 bases, and 11 bases separated the two germline ends. CDR3 sequence reads: CSVGLGATGELFF. The DNA for the CDR3 is TGCAGCGTTGGTTTGGGAGCGACCGGGGAGCTGTTTTTT.

This clone was seen only a few times. The CDR3 nucleotides are TGTGCCAGCTCACCAAATGGACAGAACTATGGCTACACCTTC. It specifies CASSPNGQNYGYTF. The chain employs TRBV18 and TRBJ1-2, with D possibly matching TRBD1 (6 bases). The CDR3 runs 14 residues. Germline V gene sequence: CDR1 KGHSH, CDR2 LQKENI. V was pared by 2 bases and J by 2 bases, with 9 bases between.

This sequence joins TRBV7-2 and TRBJ2-7; TRBD1 matches at 7 bases. V dropped 3 bases and J dropped 12; count of bases not matched to a gene: 14. This CDR3 is built from 14 residues. The germline CDR1 and CDR2 sequences are SGHTA and FQGNSA. The CDR3, as DNA: TGTGCCAGCAGCTTGGGAACAGGGGCCCTCCCTCTGTACTTC. Amino acids: CASSLGTGALPLYF.

This chain connects TRBV5-4 to TRBJ1-2; 8 bases line up with TRBD1. Trimming at V came to 0 bases and at J to 3 bases, leaving 4 bases not matched to a gene. Germline CDR1 reads SGHNT; CDR2 reads YYREEE (reference sequence). The CDR3 sequence is 15 residues long. The DNA of the CDR3 is TGTGCCAGCAGCTTGGGGGCACAGGGGGACTATGGCTACACCTTC. Protein product: CASSLGAQGDYGYTF.

The genes are TRBV6-5 and TRBJ2-5; 11 bases fit TRBD2. The DNA end favors TRBJ2-7, so the J call may be wrong. The length of the CDR3 is 14 residues. The germline CDR1 and CDR2 sequences are MNHEY and SVGAGI. The CDR3 DNA reads as TGTGCCAGCAGTGACAGACTAGCGGGAAGCGAGCAGTACTTC. Translation: CASSDRLAGSEQYF.

The chain couples TRBV5-4 to TRBJ2-7; 9 bases map to TRBD2. The germline CDR1 and CDR2 sequences are SGHNT and YYREEE (reference sequence). V lost 0 bases and J lost 0; bases outside the gene matches: 7. This CDR3 spans 17 amino acids. Here the CDR3 DNA reads TGTGCCAGCAGCTTGGTGGGTAGCGGGGGCCCCTCCTACGAGCAGTACTTC. This codes for CASSLVGSGGPSYEQYF.